These T cell receptor beta chains were read from a single sample in a study of shared clonotypes between healthy human individuals. Data came from immunoSEQ multiplex PCR; TCRdb stores just in-frame clones and leaves some out. The sample has 850,000 to 1,200,000 clones; about 75% are singletons. Material: memory CD4+ T cells sorted from blood. The source of these receptors is a man between 18 and 35 years old in good health. Both conserved end residues are part of each CDR3. The D gene is left open where the match is weak. Size is stated for part of the rows, as once, few or many counts, or as a class when the clone is expanded.

j_call	clone_size	d_call	v_call	cdr3_aa	cdr3_nt
TRBJ2-7	once	TRBD2	TRBV7-2	CASSLDSRASGSQYF	TGTGCCAGCAGCTTAGATTCTCGAGCTAGCGGGAGCCAGTACTTC
TRBJ1-2	.	TRBD1	TRBV30	CAWSDRGNYGYTF	TGTGCCTGGTCGGACAGGGGTAACTATGGCTACACCTTC
TRBJ2-3	.	TRBD1	TRBV2	CASSLTGGTDTQYF	TGTGCCAGCAGCCTGACAGGGGGGACAGATACGCAGTATTTT
TRBJ1-5	.	.	TRBV10-3	CAISVQGNNQPQHF	TGTGCCATCAGTGTACAGGGCAACAATCAGCCCCAGCATTTT
TRBJ2-5	once	TRBD2	TRBV10-3	CAISESKSGGETQYF	TGTGCCATCAGTGAGTCGAAAAGCGGGGGTGAGACCCAGTACTTC
TRBJ2-1	.	TRBD2	TRBV7-2	CASTFRVAGNNEQFF	TGTGCCAGCACCTTCAGGGTAGCGGGAAACAATGAGCAGTTCTTC
TRBJ2-7	.	TRBD2	TRBV2	CASSEIASGGETYEQYF	TGTGCCAGCAGTGAAATCGCTAGCGGGGGGGAAACCTACGAGCAGTACTTC
TRBJ1-1	.	.	TRBV30	CAWSVSLNTEAFF	TGTGCCTGGAGTGTTAGTCTAAACACTGAAGCTTTCTTT
TRBJ2-7	.	.	TRBV7-2	CASSLNWAKSYEQYF	TGTGCCAGCAGCTTAAATTGGGCCAAATCCTACGAGCAGTACTTC
TRBJ1-4	.	.	TRBV30	CAWSVGLNEKLFF	TGTGCCTGGAGTGTAGGCCTAAATGAAAAACTGTTTTTT
TRBJ2-4	.	TRBD2	TRBV10-1	CASSRLAGVAKNIQYF	TGCGCCAGCAGTCGCCTAGCGGGGGTAGCCAAAAACATTCAGTACTTC
TRBJ2-3	once	.	TRBV7-2	CASSLVGDPTDTQYF	TGTGCCAGCAGCTTAGTGGGGGACCCCACAGATACGCAGTATTTT
TRBJ2-7	.	TRBD1	TRBV5-6	CASSWGRDRGRYEQYF	TGTGCCAGCAGCTGGGGCCGGGACAGGGGGAGGTACGAGCAGTACTTC
TRBJ2-1	.	.	TRBV27	CASSLVFLSSYNEQFF	TGTGCCAGCAGTTTAGTCTTCCTGAGCTCCTACAATGAGCAGTTCTTC
TRBJ2-2	.	.	TRBV7-9	CASSELVGDTGELFF	TGTGCCAGCAGCGAATTAGTGGGGGACACCGGGGAGCTGTTTTTT
TRBJ2-3	.	.	TRBV5-1	CASSLVVGASDTQYF	TGCGCCAGCAGCTTGGTAGTGGGTGCTTCAGATACGCAGTATTTT
TRBJ2-7	.	.	TRBV11-2	CASSFSRGLLSYEQYF	TGTGCCAGCAGCTTTTCCAGGGGCCTCCTCTCCTACGAGCAGTACTTC
TRBJ2-1	.	.	TRBV5-1	CASSLGGADNEQFF	TGCGCCAGCAGCTTGGGAGGCGCGGACAATGAGCAGTTCTTC
TRBJ2-1	.	TRBD2	TRBV29-1	CSVPLTSGLNEQFF	TGCAGCGTTCCCCTGACTAGCGGGCTCAATGAGCAGTTCTTC
TRBJ2-6	.	.	TRBV5-1	CASSMIDQGANVLTF	TGCGCCAGCAGCATGATAGACCAGGGGGCCAACGTCCTGACTTTC
TRBJ2-1	.	TRBD2	TRBV29-1	CSVEERGEQFF	TGCAGCGTTGAGGAGCGGGGCGAGCAGTTCTTC
TRBJ2-4	.	TRBD1	TRBV30	CAWTTGGIVAKNIQYF	TGTGCCTGGACAACAGGGGGCATTGTGGCCAAAAACATTCAGTACTTC
TRBJ2-1	few	.	TRBV19	CASSVSSVVNEQFF	TGTGCCAGTAGTGTATCTAGCGTCGTTAATGAGCAGTTCTTC
TRBJ2-4	.	.	TRBV25-1	CASSEFGGKNIQYF	TGTGCCAGCAGTGAATTCGGCGGCAAAAACATTCAGTACTTC
TRBJ2-5	.	.	TRBV5-6	CASSWSGETQYF	TGTGCCAGCAGTTGGAGTGGGGAGACCCAGTACTTC
TRBJ1-1	.	.	TRBV19	CASSPPTGLSTEAFF	TGTGCCAGTAGTCCTCCGACAGGACTTAGCACTGAAGCTTTCTTT
TRBJ2-1	.	.	TRBV25-1	CASSESTREVNEQFF	TGTGCCAGCAGTGAATCTACGCGGGAAGTCAATGAGCAGTTCTTC
TRBJ1-4	many	.	TRBV6-5	CASSVLSGEKLFF	TGTGCCAGCAGTGTACTATCCGGTGAAAAACTGTTTTTT
TRBJ2-7	.	.	TRBV21-1	CASSPNGQVCEQYF	TGTGCCAGCAGCCCGAACGGACAGGTTTGCGAGCAGTACTTC
TRBJ2-7	.	.	TRBV5-4	CASSLKKGRTTYEQYF	TGTGCCAGCAGCTTGAAAAAGGGCAGGACAACCTACGAGCAGTACTTC
TRBJ1-4	.	.	TRBV6-5	CASSYGRGRGEKLFF	TGTGCCAGCAGTTACGGCAGGGGAAGAGGGGAAAAACTGTTTTTT
TRBJ1-2	.	.	TRBV14	CASSQAGYGYTF	TGTGCCAGCAGCCAAGCGGGGTATGGCTACACCTTC
TRBJ1-2	.	.	TRBV5-5	CASSLGPYGYTF	TGTGCCAGCAGCTTGGGGCCTTATGGCTACACCTTC
TRBJ2-7	.	.	TRBV5-1	CASSLEGGPPYEQYF	TGCGCCAGCAGCTTGGAGGGGGGACCGCCCTACGAGCAGTACTTC
TRBJ1-5	.	.	TRBV9	CASSVGVSQPQHF	TGTGCCAGCAGCGTAGGGGTTTCTCAGCCCCAGCATTTT
TRBJ2-3	.	TRBD1	TRBV5-1	CASSLRGGADTQYF	TGCGCCAGCAGCTTGAGAGGGGGCGCAGATACGCAGTATTTT
TRBJ1-2	.	.	TRBV5-1	CASSPRQQLNYGYTF	TGCGCCAGCAGCCCGAGACAGCAGCTTAACTATGGCTACACCTTC
TRBJ2-4	.	.	TRBV5-6	CASSLWGRLAKNIQYF	TGTGCCAGCAGCTTGTGGGGCCGACTTGCCAAAAACATTCAGTACTTC
TRBJ1-2	.	TRBD1	TRBV19	CASSFRGLDGYTF	TGTGCCAGTAGTTTTAGGGGGCTGGATGGCTACACCTTC
TRBJ1-1	.	.	TRBV14	CASSQGFGLEAFF	TGTGCCAGCAGCCAAGGATTCGGCCTAGAAGCTTTCTTT
TRBJ1-5	many	TRBD1	TRBV19	CASSNEQTGGDHF	TGTGCCAGTAGTAACGAGCAGACAGGGGGCGACCATTTT
TRBJ2-7	.	TRBD1	TRBV10-3	CAISESGTGGDEQYF	TGTGCCATCAGTGAGTCAGGGACAGGGGGCGATGAGCAGTACTTC
TRBJ2-3	.	.	TRBV13	CASSFTLDPASTDTQYF	TGTGCCAGCAGTTTTACATTAGATCCGGCTAGCACAGATACGCAGTATTTT
TRBJ2-7	once	.	TRBV11-2	CASSPWGYEQYF	TGTGCCAGCAGCCCGTGGGGTTACGAGCAGTACTTC